This is a list of T cell receptor beta chains from one sample in a study of control samples from healthy donors and cancer patients. The table came from immunoSEQ multiplex PCR; TCRdb's copy has only in-frame clones and leaves some out. The data show 150,000 to 200,000 clones, and the top ten clones hold 2% to 2.5%. The sample consisted of blood. These receptors were collected from a young woman in good health. Each CDR3 is given with its conserved first and last residue. D genes are given only for firm matches.

j_call | d_call | v_call | cdr3_aa | cdr3_nt
TRBJ1-5 | NA | TRBV7-2 | CASSLYGGSNQPQHF | TGTGCCAGCAGCTTATACGGGGGGTCTAATCAGCCCCAGCATTTT
TRBJ1-4 | NA | TRBV4-1 | CASSQPGTSGEKLFF | TGCGCCAGCAGCCAACCCGGGACGTCGGGGGAAAAACTGTTTTTT
TRBJ2-7 | TRBD1 | TRBV2 | CASTGTGGVEQYF | TGTGCCAGCACCGGGACAGGGGGCGTGGAGCAGTACTTC
TRBJ1-5 | NA | TRBV7-8 | CASSLVGGQPQHF | TGTGCCAGCAGCTTAGTAGGAGGTCAGCCCCAGCATTTT
TRBJ1-5 | NA | TRBV3-1/TRBV3-2 | CASSHTGGGPQHNQPQHF | TGTGCCAGCAGCCACACTGGGGGGGGCCCCCAACACAATCAGCCCCAGCATTTT
TRBJ2-1 | NA | TRBV28 | CASRSKLVRVVDEQFF | TGTGCCAGCAGGTCGAAACTAGTTAGGGTAGTCGATGAGCAGTTCTTC
TRBJ2-1 | TRBD1 | TRBV7-9 | CASSLSLTGRYNEQFF | TGTGCCAGCAGCCTCAGCTTGACAGGGCGATACAATGAGCAGTTCTTC
TRBJ1-2 | NA | TRBV6-5 | CASSRGNYGYTF | TGTGCCAGCAGCCGAGGGAACTATGGCTACACCTTC
TRBJ1-5 | NA | TRBV27 | CASSLGGYSNQPQHF | TGTGCCAGCAGTTTGGGGGGTTATAGCAATCAGCCCCAGCATTTT
TRBJ1-6 | TRBD1 | TRBV28 | CASSRDRPNSPLHF | TGTGCCAGCAGTCGGGACAGACCCAATTCACCCCTCCACTTT
TRBJ2-1 | TRBD2 | TRBV6-4 | CASSEPGLGTNEQFF | TGTGCCAGCAGTGAGCCGGGACTAGGTACGAATGAGCAGTTCTTC
TRBJ2-5 | TRBD1 | TRBV28 | CASSSPSDRAKTQYF | TGTGCCAGCAGCTCGCCTTCGGACAGGGCGAAGACCCAGTACTTC
TRBJ1-1 | NA | TRBV5-6 | CASSLAEALWGNTEAFF | TGTGCCAGCAGCTTGGCTGAGGCCTTATGGGGAAACACTGAAGCTTTCTTT
TRBJ2-3 | NA | TRBV4-1 | CASSQDPGASHLNTQYF | TGCGCCAGCAGCCAAGATCCCGGGGCCTCTCACCTAAATACGCAGTATTTT
TRBJ2-1 | TRBD2 | TRBV9 | CASSVAGIAGGLNEQFF | TGTGCCAGCAGCGTAGCTGGAATAGCGGGGGGGCTTAATGAGCAGTTCTTC
TRBJ2-7 | NA | TRBV10-2 | CASSDAGMDEQYF | TGCGCCAGCAGTGATGCGGGGATGGACGAGCAGTACTTC
TRBJ1-1 | NA | TRBV7-3 | CASSPGSTEAFF | TGTGCCAGCAGCCCAGGGTCCACTGAAGCTTTCTTT
TRBJ1-1 | NA | TRBV11-2 | CASSLDRRSRRATEAFF | TGTGCCAGCAGCTTAGATCGGAGGTCCCGGAGGGCGACTGAAGCTTTCTTT
TRBJ1-6 | NA | TRBV28 | CASSPLRAVVNSPLHF | TGTGCCAGCAGTCCCCTAAGGGCGGTGGTTAATTCACCCCTCCACTTT
TRBJ1-2 | NA | TRBV29-1 | CSVGEGGNYGYTF | TGCAGCGTAGGAGAGGGTGGGAACTATGGCTACACCTTC
TRBJ1-1 | NA | TRBV4-2 | CASSQLYAAGTEAFF | TGTGCCAGCAGCCAACTGTACGCCGCCGGCACTGAAGCTTTCTTT
TRBJ1-3 | TRBD1 | TRBV28 | CASRGRQGSGNTIYF | TGTGCCAGCAGGGGAAGACAGGGGTCTGGAAACACCATATATTTT
TRBJ1-1 | NA | TRBV28 | CASTSRRGEDTEAFF | TGTGCCAGCACATCTCGAAGGGGGGAGGACACTGAAGCTTTCTTT
TRBJ1-5 | NA | TRBV6-2/TRBV6-3 | CASSYGSGRPQHF | TGTGCCAGCAGTTACGGATCGGGCCGGCCCCAGCATTTT
TRBJ1-1 | NA | TRBV7-9 | CASSLRPDEAFF | TGTGCCAGCAGCTTAAGACCGGACGAAGCTTTCTTT
TRBJ2-5 | NA | TRBV5-8 | CASSLVADHPSSGRRSIYF | TGTGCCAGCAGCTTGGTGGCGGATCACCCTTCGTCCGGTCGTCGTTCGATTTACTTC
TRBJ2-1 | NA | TRBV28 | CASGGGLGRTGEQFF | TGTGCCAGCGGAGGGGGACTTGGACGGACCGGTGAGCAGTTCTTC
TRBJ1-1 | TRBD1 | TRBV14 | CASSAQGDTEAFF | TGTGCCAGCAGCGCACAGGGGGACACTGAAGCTTTCTTT